What follows are 4 T cell receptor beta chains derived from one specimen sequenced in a study of regulatory T cells in long-lasting Graves disease. Sample time point: newly diagnosed GD, antithyroid drugs for less than 3 months. There was RNA extracted from PBMCs, and the TCR library was made from it. Through Arm-PCR of CDR3 regions and iRepertoire HTBI primers, TCR beta libraries were built. From the multiplex PCR reads, TCRdb called clonotypes with MiXCR, one entry per CDR3 protein. The sample comprises roughly 380,000 distinct CDR3 sequences, 15% to 17% of which are singletons, and about a fifth rests with the top ten. The source was peripheral blood mononuclear cells (PBMCs), collected at new diagnosis, from a patient treated with antithyroid drugs. These receptors were collected from a female donor with Graves disease.

This clonotype appeared many times. V usage is TRBV12-3 or TRBV12-4 and J usage is TRBJ1-5, with no clear D. CDR3 length: 13 amino acids. Trimming removed 5 bases from V and 6 bases from J, with 11 bases in between. CDR3 sequence: CASSPTGIQPQHF. The CDR3 DNA reads TGTGCCAGCAGTCCTACTGGCATTCAGCCCCAGCATTTT.

The chain uses TRBV7-2 and TRBJ2-5, with D possibly matching TRBD2 (5 bases). CDR3 size: 15 residues. The V gene's germline CDR1 is SGHTA and CDR2 FQGNSA. V lost 1 base and J 2 bases, leaving 11 bases between the germline ends. CDR3 nucleotides: TGTGCCAGCAGCTTAGGAATCAGAGGGCAAGAGACCCAGTACTTC. It specifies CASSLGIRGQETQYF.

This clonotype was counted many times. The chain has TRBV7-2 and TRBJ2-2, with D possibly TRBD1 on 5 matching bases. V gave up 5 bases and J gave up 7 bases, with 14 bases separating them. In germline, CDR1 is SGHTA, CDR2 FQGNSA. There are 14 residues in the CDR3. Written as DNA, the CDR3 is TGTGCCAGCAGCCTTGGGGCAGGAGTCGGGGAGCTGTTTTTT. Translation gives CASSLGAGVGELFF.

Many counts were recorded for this clonotype. V gene TRBV10-3 combines with J gene TRBJ1-5; maybe TRBD1 (5 bases). V was clipped by 8 bases and J by 0 bases, with 11 bases between them. Germline V gene sequence: CDR1 ENHRY, CDR2 SYGVKD. The CDR3 spans 14 residues. CDR3 DNA: TGTGCCATCTCCGACAGCGATAGCAATCAGCCCCAGCATTTT. Its protein is CAISDSDSNQPQHF.